Presented here are 29 T cell receptor beta chains from one specimen sequenced in a study of shared clonotypes between healthy human individuals. Using immunoSEQ multiplex PCR, the repertoire was profiled, and TCRdb retains in-frame clones only, with some absent. In the table there are roughly 700,000 clones, about nine tenths of which are singletons. Input material: memory CD8+ T cells from PBMCs. Subset reported: CD45RO+ cells pooled with CCR7-negative TemRA cells. Receptors originate from a man younger than 35 in good health. Some clones in this sample may be carry-over from other donors' samples.

The sample holds one count of this clone. The junction departs from the called germline gene at one end, perhaps through a read error. The rearrangement joins TRBV5-1 to TRBJ1-3, with D possibly being TRBD1 (5 bases). The CDR3 extends over 16 amino acids. CDR1 is SGHRS, CDR2 YFSETQ, per germline. The CDR3, as DNA: TGCGCCAGCAGGCAGGACAATTCATTCTCTGGAAACACTATATATTTT. Its protein product is CASRQDNSFSGNTIYF.

The table lists this clone with a count of one. V and J are TRBV27 and TRBJ2-7, with TRBD1 identical over 7 bases. V lost 6 bases and J lost 3; bases outside the gene matches: 11. Germline lookup yields CDR1 MNHEY and CDR2 SMNVEV (reference sequence). The CDR3 has 15 residues. CDR3 sequence reads: CASRTHRDRYYEQYF. The DNA for the CDR3 is TGTGCCAGCAGGACCCACCGGGACAGATACTACGAGCAGTACTTC.

The CDR3 here is CASSVGSVSEAFF. The CDR3 DNA reads TGTGCCAGCTCTGTGGGGAGCGTATCTGAAGCTTTCTTT. The rearrangement uses TRBV6-5 and TRBJ1-1; D call uncertain. The ends were cut back, 8 bases at V and 6 bases at J, with 16 bases in the middle. The V gene's germline CDR1 is MNHEY and CDR2 SVGAGI. The CDR3 is 13 residues long.

This chain joins TRBV27 and TRBJ2-1; possibly TRBD1 for D (6 bases). V lost 4 bases, J lost 6 bases, and 10 bases lay in between. Germline V CDR1 and CDR2: MNHEY, SMNVEV (reference sequence). The CDR3 totals 13 residues. The CDR3 bases are TGTGCCAGCAGTTGGACAGCTTCCAATGAGCAGTTCTTC. Protein sequence: CASSWTASNEQFF.

This chain joins TRBV19 and TRBJ2-7; the D call may be TRBD1 or TRBD2 (5 bases each). The length of the CDR3 is 15 residues. Trimming removed 3 bases at V and 3 bases at J, with 15 bases between. The germline CDR1 and CDR2 sequences are LNHDA and SQIVND (reference sequence). In DNA, the CDR3 is TGTGCCAGTAGTATTAGTCCGGGACCTTACTACGAGCAGTACTTC. Its protein is CASSISPGPYYEQYF.

The chain joins TRBV9 to TRBJ2-1, with 10 nucleotides matching TRBD1. J was trimmed by 7 bases and V by 3 bases; bases with no gene match: 7. Germline V lookup: CDR1 SGDLS, CDR2 YYNGEE. CDR3 size: 15 residues. Written as DNA, the CDR3 is TGTGCCAGCAGCGAACGACAGGGGGCGAGGAATGAGCAGTTCTTC. This gives the protein CASSERQGARNEQFF.

This chain joins TRBV30 and TRBJ1-5; TRBD1 is a possible D gene (6 bases). The V end was cut by 4 bases, the J end by 5 bases, with 18 bases between. This CDR3 is 15 amino acids long. Germline-derived CDR1 and CDR2 are GTSNPN and SVGIG (reference sequence). The CDR3: CAWTPYGAGDQPQHF. The CDR3 coding sequence is TGTGCCTGGACCCCTTATGGGGCAGGGGATCAGCCCCAGCATTTT.

This sequence joins TRBV7-2 and TRBJ2-5; TRBD1 matches 9 bases. The V gene end was trimmed by 3 bases and the J gene end by 1 base; junction bases not matched to a gene: 3. Germline V gene data show CDR1 as SGHTA and CDR2 as FQGNSA. The CDR3 length is 15 residues. The CDR3, as DNA: TGTGCCAGCAGCTTCCGACAGGGGGGCCAAGAGACCCAGTACTTC. Encoded protein: CASSFRQGGQETQYF.

Concerning this clone: Additional DNA sequences in this sample encode the identical CDR3. V is TRBV19 and J is TRBJ2-7; D gene unclear. The germline V gene has CDR1 LNHDA and CDR2 SQIVND (reference sequence). The V end lost 0 bases, the J end lost 3 bases, and 3 bases lay between the germline ends. The CDR3 loop spans 12 amino acids. The CDR3, as DNA: TGTGCCAGTAGTATAGAGGGCTACGAGCAGTACTTC. Its translation is CASSIEGYEQYF.

About this clone itself: At one of its ends the junction is not consistent with the germline gene, which may arise from a read error. Here the CDR3 DNA reads TGTGCCAGCAGTACAGACAGCAGGCTCTACAATGAGCAGTTCTTC. Protein sequence: CASSTDSRLYNEQFF. This chain links TRBV10-3 with TRBJ2-1; possible D gene TRBD1, 5 bases. CDR3 size: 15 residues. Germline-derived CDR1 and CDR2 are ENHRY and SYGVKD.

The rearrangement uses TRBV30 and TRBJ2-2; D unresolved. V dropped 4 bases and J dropped 0 bases, with 12 bases sitting between them. This CDR3 is built from 15 residues. Per germline, CDR1 GTSNPN and CDR2 SVGIG (reference sequence). CDR3 coding DNA: TGTGCCTGGACCGCCCCCCTACCGAACACCGGGGAGCTGTTTTTT. Protein product: CAWTAPLPNTGELFF.

This clone was seen only once. This chain joins TRBV7-2 and TRBJ2-1; tentative D call: TRBD2 (5 bases). Trimming pared 4 bases from V and 0 bases from J, leaving 16 bases between. The CDR3 is 17 amino acids. Germline-derived CDR1 and CDR2 are SGHTA and FQGNSA. The CDR3: CASSSRGLESSYNEQFF. In DNA form, the CDR3 reads TGTGCCAGCAGCTCCCGCGGACTGGAGAGCTCCTACAATGAGCAGTTCTTC.

V usage is TRBV10-3 and J usage is TRBJ2-7; no reliable D call. The CDR3 covers 15 residues. In germline, CDR1 is ENHRY, CDR2 SYGVKD. Trimming stripped 3 bases from V and 1 base from J, with 13 bases between. CDR3 in DNA: TGTGCCATCAGTGAATCGGGTAACCCGTCCTACGAGCAGTACTTC. Amino acid sequence: CAISESGNPSYEQYF.

The chain employs TRBV6-5 and TRBJ1-1; D ambiguous. Germline CDR1 and CDR2: MNHEY and SVGAGI. Between the trimmed V and J ends, which lost 4 bases and 3 bases, there was a span of 12 bases. The CDR3 loop spans 14 amino acids. CDR3 DNA sequence: TGTGCCAGCAGTTTCAGCGAGGGTTACACTGAAGCTTTCTTT. It translates to CASSFSEGYTEAFF.

The chain recombines TRBV7-9 with TRBJ2-3; unclear D gene. Germline V lookup: CDR1 SEHNR, CDR2 FQNEAQ (reference sequence). The CDR3 spans 15 residues. Trimming took off 6 bases at V and 3 bases at J, with 16 bases between the two ends. CDR3 region: CASRGSYRKTDTQYF. Written as DNA, the CDR3 is TGTGCCAGCAGAGGGTCCTATAGGAAGACAGATACGCAGTATTTT. Together with reference TRBV7-9 and TRBJ2-3, the CDR3 gives the full variable domain: DTGVSQNPRHKITKRGQNVTFRCDPISEHNRLYWYRQTLGQGPEFLTYFQNEAQLEKSRLLSDRFSAERPKGSFSTLEIQRTEQGDSAMYLCASRGSYRKTDTQYFGPGTRLTVL.

The V call is TRBV19, the J call TRBJ1-2; the D gene is possibly TRBD1 (6 bases). The CDR3 has 17 residues. Germline V gives CDR1 LNHDA, CDR2 SQIVND (reference sequence). Trimming removed 5 bases from V and 3 bases from J, with 22 bases in between. The DNA for the CDR3 is TGTGCCAGTAGTGTCACCGTCTTGCCAGGGGAAGACTATGGCTACACCTTC. Amino acid sequence: CASSVTVLPGEDYGYTF.

This clone has only one observation. The V gene is TRBV4-1, the J gene TRBJ2-7, with D unclear. The CDR3 has 15 residues. V was pared by 5 bases and J by 6 bases, with 20 bases between. CDR1 is MGHRA and CDR2 is YSYEKL in the germline V gene. This CDR3 is CASSSPGSGALEQYF. The CDR3 nucleotides are TGCGCCAGCAGCTCCCCCGGGTCGGGTGCTCTCGAGCAGTACTTC.

This sequence joins TRBV29-1 and TRBJ2-7; TRBD2 matches 7 bases. The CDR3 contains 17 residues. The trim removed 1 base at V and 0 bases at J, leaving 12 bases unmatched. Germline CDR1 is SQVTM and CDR2 is ANQGSEA. The CDR3 spells CSVEVPLSASGSYEQYF. In DNA form, the CDR3 reads TGCAGCGTTGAAGTCCCCCTGTCGGCTAGCGGCTCCTACGAGCAGTACTTC.

This sequence joins TRBV6-5 and TRBJ2-4; maybe TRBD2 (6 bases). Trimming took 0 bases from V and 15 from J, leaving 12 bases between them. This CDR3 has 12 residues. CDR1 MNHEY and CDR2 SVGAGI come from the germline V gene. CDR3 bases: TGTGCCAGCAGTTACTCAGTCCGGCGGGGGTACTTC. Protein sequence: CASSYSVRRGYF.

The genes are TRBV7-3 and TRBJ1-5; D is unclear. There are 13 residues in the CDR3. Germline V CDR1 and CDR2: SGHTA, FQGTGA. Trimming took 2 bases from V and 1 from J, leaving 3 bases between them. CDR3 nucleotide sequence: TGTGCCAGCAGCTTAGACAGCAATCAGCCCCAGCATTTT. Its translation is CASSLDSNQPQHF.

The rearrangement uses TRBV27 and TRBJ1-1; unclear D gene. V was shortened by 3 bases and J by 1 base, with 21 bases between the two germline ends. The CDR3 has 18 residues. The germline gives CDR1 MNHEY, CDR2 SMNVEV (reference sequence). This CDR3 is CASSLFHSVSPGNTEAFF. The CDR3 nucleotides read TGTGCCAGCAGTTTGTTTCACTCCGTTTCTCCAGGGAACACTGAAGCTTTCTTT.

The J gene is TRBJ2-5, the V gene TRBV27; the D gene is possibly TRBD2 (6 bases). The better agreement between TRBJ2-7 and the DNA end casts doubt on the J call. The CDR3 has 13 amino acids. CDR1 and CDR2 (germline): MNHEY, SMNVEV (reference sequence). DNA of the CDR3: TGTGCCAGCAGTTTAGGGAGGTCGTACGAGCAGTACTTC. It translates to CASSLGRSYEQYF.

The chain couples TRBV4-2 to TRBJ2-2; D may be TRBD1 (6 bases). Germline CDR1 LGHNA, CDR2 YNFKEQ. Trimming took off 4 bases at V and 4 bases at J, with 13 bases between the two ends. The CDR3 has 15 amino acids. DNA of the CDR3: TGTGCCAGCAGCCTGCAACAGGGTACCACCGGGGAGCTGTTTTTT. Encoded protein: CASSLQQGTTGELFF.

CDR3 region: CASSLGAGGRAGELFF. The DNA of the CDR3 is TGCGCCAGCAGCCTTGGTGCGGGAGGGCGAGCCGGGGAGCTGTTTTTT. The V and J genes are TRBV10-2 and TRBJ2-2; TRBD2 aligns across 9 bases. With V trimmed by 6 bases and J by 6 bases, 11 bases remained unmatched. Looked up from germline, CDR1 is WSHSY and CDR2 is SAAADI. This CDR3 is built from 16 residues.

The rearrangement uses TRBV2 and TRBJ1-5; 10 positions match TRBD1. CDR1 SNHLY and CDR2 FYNNEI come from the germline V gene. Unmatched junction bases numbered 3, after V lost 6 bases and J lost 4 bases. The CDR3 loop spans 14 amino acids. The CDR3 coding sequence is TGTGCCAGCAGGCGGACAGGGGGTAATCAGCCCCAGCATTTT. It is translated as CASRRTGGNQPQHF.

The rearrangement links TRBV27 to TRBJ2-2; 9 positions agree with TRBD2. This CDR3 has 15 amino acids. CDR1 and CDR2 (germline): MNHEY, SMNVEV (reference sequence). V gave up 6 bases and J gave up 7 bases; unmatched junction bases: 9. CDR3 nucleotides: TGTGCCAGCAGCCAAAAGCGGGGGGCTGACGGGGAGCTGTTTTTT. Protein: CASSQKRGADGELFF.

The chain uses TRBV27 and TRBJ2-7, with D perhaps given as TRBD1 or TRBD2 (5 bases each). V dropped 2 bases and J dropped 6 bases, with 14 bases sitting between them. This CDR3 has 14 residues. Germline CDR1 is MNHEY and CDR2 is SMNVEV (reference sequence). Here the CDR3 DNA reads TGTGCCAGCAGTTTAGGCTACGGGGCTCTCGAGCAGTACTTC. Amino acids: CASSLGYGALEQYF.

The rearrangement joins TRBV9 to TRBJ2-1; the match to TRBD1 covers 12 bases. V dropped 2 bases and J dropped 8; count of bases not matched to a gene: 5. The CDR3 loop spans 15 amino acids. From germline, CDR1 is SGDLS and CDR2 YYNGEE. This CDR3 reads CASSVGQGAAYEQFF. The CDR3 bases are TGTGCCAGCAGCGTGGGACAGGGGGCTGCGTATGAGCAGTTCTTC. Supplemented by reference TRBV9 and TRBJ2-1, the full variable domain reads DSGVTQTPKHLITATGQRVTLRCSPRSGDLSVYWYQQSLDQGLQFLIQYYNGEERAKGNILERFSAQQFPDLHSELNLSSLELGDSALYFCASSVGQGAAYEQFFGPGTRLTVL.

The chain joins TRBV7-6 to TRBJ2-3, with 7 bases that match TRBD1. Germline V CDR1 and CDR2: SGHVS, FNYEAQ. The J segment lost 2 bases and the V segment lost 4 bases, leaving 15 bases of the junction unmatched. The CDR3 contains 18 residues. CDR3 in amino acids: CASSSTPYRTGLTDTQYF. In nucleotides, the CDR3 is TGTGCCAGCAGCTCCACTCCATACCGGACAGGACTCACAGATACGCAGTATTTT.